A selection of T cell receptor beta chains follows, all from one sample in a study of cytomegalovirus exposure and HLA in healthy donors. Here immunoSEQ multiplex PCR was the method, and the copy in TCRdb shows in-frame clones only, minus some. The data hold 300,000 to 350,000 clones, with 88% observed a single time. Specimen: PBMCs. Receptors originate from a man between 25 and 39 years old in good health and CMV-seronegative. The CDR3 runs from the conserved cysteine through the conserved F or W. The order of the fields is D gene, J gene, V gene, clone size, CDR3 DNA, CDR3 protein. The D gene is left open where the match is weak. Clone size is stated in some rows and not others, as once, few, many or a class when expanded.

TRBD2 | TRBJ2-1 | TRBV7-9 | NA | TGTGCCAGCAGCTTACTACGGGGGGGCAACAATGAGCAGTTCTTC | CASSLLRGGNNEQFF
NA | TRBJ1-2 | TRBV2 | few | TGTGCCAGCAATTCACAGGGAGTCAACTATGGCTACACCTTC | CASNSQGVNYGYTF
TRBD2 | TRBJ2-3 | TRBV7-2 | NA | TGTGCCAGCAGCTTAGCGGGACTAGCGGGGGGAAGTACAGATACGCAGTATTTT | CASSLAGLAGGSTDTQYF
TRBD1 | TRBJ1-5 | TRBV18 | NA | TGTGCCAGCTCACCACCCTATGGGACAGGGGTTCCCCAGCATTTT | CASSPPYGTGVPQHF
TRBD1 | TRBJ1-2 | TRBV6-5 | NA | TGTGCCAGCAGTCTGACAGGGGGTGGCTACACCTTC | CASSLTGGGYTF
NA | TRBJ2-3 | TRBV6-1 | NA | TGTGCCAGCAGTGAAACGACAGGTGATATTGATACGCAGTATTTT | CASSETTGDIDTQYF
NA | TRBJ2-7 | TRBV7-9 | NA | TGTGCCAGCAGCTTAGCGCTCATCGGGGGCGAGCAGTACTTC | CASSLALIGGEQYF
NA | TRBJ1-5 | TRBV7-2 | NA | TGTGCCAGCAGCTTAAGGGGTGGGGTTGGCAATCAGCCCCAGCATTTT | CASSLRGGVGNQPQHF
NA | TRBJ2-7 | TRBV4-1 | few | TGCGCCAGCAGCCAAGATGAGCGTTACGAGCAGTACTTC | CASSQDERYEQYF
NA | TRBJ1-1 | TRBV14 | NA | TGTGCCACTTCAGCCCTATCCGGGACTTTAGGCACTGAAGCTTTCTTT | CATSALSGTLGTEAFF
NA | TRBJ2-5 | TRBV7-2 | NA | TGTGCCAGCAGCTCAGGGGTGGATCAAGAGACCCAGTACTTC | CASSSGVDQETQYF
TRBD1 | TRBJ1-4 | TRBV7-9 | NA | TGTGCCAGCAGCTCGCAGGGGGCGGAATGGGAAAAACTGTTTTTT | CASSSQGAEWEKLFF
NA | TRBJ1-2 | TRBV19 | NA | TGTGCCAGTAGTATTTTGGGAGTTCCTGGCTACACCTTC | CASSILGVPGYTF
NA | TRBJ1-5 | TRBV7-2 | NA | TGTGCCAGCACAACGGCGACAGGTAATCAGCCCCAGCATTTT | CASTTATGNQPQHF
NA | TRBJ1-2 | TRBV4-2 | NA | TGTGCCAGCAGCCTCTTTTTGACGGGGTCGGGTGGCTACACCTTC | CASSLFLTGSGGYTF
TRBD2 | TRBJ2-5 | TRBV5-1 | NA | TGCGCCAGCAGCTCTCGTGGTAGCGGGGCGCAAGAGACCCAGTACTTC | CASSSRGSGAQETQYF
TRBD2 | TRBJ2-5 | TRBV9 | NA | TGTGCCAGCAGCGTAGGTGTAGGCGGGGGGGCTCAAGAGACCCAGTACTTC | CASSVGVGGGAQETQYF
TRBD1 | TRBJ2-3 | TRBV5-1 | once | TGCGCCAGCGATAAAGGCCGGGACAGGGGGGCAGATACGCAGTATTTT | CASDKGRDRGADTQYF
NA | TRBJ1-1 | TRBV6-1 | NA | TGTGCCAGCAGTGTGGCGGTAATGAACACTGAAGCTTTCTTT | CASSVAVMNTEAFF
NA | TRBJ2-1 | TRBV5-4 | few | TGTGCCAGCAGCCCCTTCCGGGATGAGCAGTTCTTC | CASSPFRDEQFF
NA | TRBJ1-1 | TRBV18 | NA | TGTGCCAGCGCGGAGGCGATGAACACTGAAGCTTTCTTT | CASAEAMNTEAFF
NA | TRBJ2-7 | TRBV7-9 | NA | TGTGCCAGCAGCTTAGCGAACATTCAAGAGCAGTACTTC | CASSLANIQEQYF
NA | TRBJ1-2 | TRBV5-5 | NA | TGTGCCAGCAGCTCGGGACTGTTCTTGGGCTACACCTTC | CASSSGLFLGYTF
TRBD2 | TRBJ2-5 | TRBV5-1 | NA | TGCGCCAGCAGCCCGGGAGGGATGACTAGCGGGAGACAAGAGACCCAGTACTTC | CASSPGGMTSGRQETQYF
TRBD1 | TRBJ2-7 | TRBV6-5 | NA | TGTGCCAGCCGATCACAGGGGGCTGGTTCCTACGAGCAGTACTTC | CASRSQGAGSYEQYF
NA | TRBJ1-2 | TRBV19 | NA | TGTGCCACACAACAGGGATACTATGGCTACACCTTC | CATQQGYYGYTF
NA | TRBJ2-7 | TRBV4-1 | NA | TGCGCCAGCAGCCAGGCGGCGGGGCGTTCCTACGAGCAGTACTTC | CASSQAAGRSYEQYF
NA | TRBJ2-7 | TRBV5-6 | NA | TGTGCCAGCAGCTTGTTCCCGAGGTACGAGCAGTACTTC | CASSLFPRYEQYF
TRBD2 | TRBJ2-1 | TRBV2 | NA | TGTGCCAGCAGACCATGGACTAGCGGGGGGAGGGATGAGCAGTTCTTC | CASRPWTSGGRDEQFF
TRBD1 | TRBJ1-3 | TRBV27 | NA | TGTGCCAGCAGTTTGACAGGGGAGAACACCATATATTTT | CASSLTGENTIYF
TRBD1 | TRBJ1-2 | TRBV6-5 | NA | TGTGCCAGCAGTCCTCGGACAGGGTCTGTTTATGGCTACACCTTC | CASSPRTGSVYGYTF
NA | TRBJ1-5 | TRBV6-5 | NA | TGTGCCAGCAGTTACGTGGGGTCAGGGCAGCCCCAGCATTTT | CASSYVGSGQPQHF
NA | TRBJ2-1 | TRBV7-6 | NA | TGTGCCAGCAGCCTCCTGGCAGGGTTCAATGAGCAGTTCTTC | CASSLLAGFNEQFF
TRBD1 | TRBJ2-7 | TRBV5-1 | NA | TGCGCCAGCAGTGCCGGGACAGGGCAATCTTACGAGCAGTACTTC | CASSAGTGQSYEQYF
TRBD1 | TRBJ1-2 | TRBV30 | NA | TGTGCCTGGTCAAAGGGACAGATTACAGGGGATTGGAACTATGGCTACACCTTC | CAWSKGQITGDWNYGYTF
NA | TRBJ1-6 | TRBV7-6 | NA | TGTGCCAGCAGCTTCTCTTTAGATTCACCCCTCCACTTT | CASSFSLDSPLHF
TRBD1 | TRBJ1-5 | TRBV7-2 | NA | TGTGCCAGCAGCCCGCGGACAGGAACGAATCAGCCCCAGCATTTT | CASSPRTGTNQPQHF
TRBD1 | TRBJ1-2 | TRBV18 | NA | TGTGCCAGCTCACCACGGCCCAGGGGGCGAGGACTCTATGGCTACACCTTC | CASSPRPRGRGLYGYTF
NA | TRBJ1-2 | TRBV9 | NA | TGTGCCAGCAGCGTAGGGCAGTCCTATGGCTACACCTTC | CASSVGQSYGYTF
TRBD1 | TRBJ2-1 | TRBV6-1 | NA | TGTGCCAGCAGTCGGGACAGGGGCAATGAGCAGTTCTTC | CASSRDRGNEQFF
NA | TRBJ2-3 | TRBV7-9 | NA | TGTGCCAGCAGCCAGGTTCGCATAGATACGCAGTATTTT | CASSQVRIDTQYF
TRBD1 | TRBJ1-5 | TRBV5-4 | NA | TGTGCCAGCAGCGTGGGACAGGGGCCTAATCAGCCCCAGCATTTT | CASSVGQGPNQPQHF
NA | TRBJ2-7 | TRBV11-2 | NA | TGTGCCAGCAGCCCGAATGGACAAGGCAAATACTTC | CASSPNGQGKYF
TRBD1 | TRBJ1-2 | TRBV7-9 | once | TGTGCCAGCAGCGGACCGGACAGGGTCCATGGCTACACCTTC | CASSGPDRVHGYTF
NA | TRBJ2-2 | TRBV5-1 | NA | TGCGCCAGCGGAGGGGTTGCCGGGGAGCTGTTTTTT | CASGGVAGELFF
TRBD2 | TRBJ2-3 | TRBV7-7 | NA | TGTGCCAGCAGCTCCAGCGGGGGGGGCACAGATACGCAGTATTTT | CASSSSGGGTDTQYF
NA | TRBJ2-2 | TRBV6-6 | NA | TGTGCCAGCACCTCATGGGGGGAGAGCACCGGGGAGCTGTTTTTT | CASTSWGESTGELFF
TRBD2 | TRBJ2-1 | TRBV11-2 | NA | TGTGCCAGCAGCTTATCGGGGCTAGCGGGTGTCGTAAATGAGCAGTTCTTC | CASSLSGLAGVVNEQFF
NA | TRBJ1-1 | TRBV29-1 | NA | TGCAGCGTTGAGTTGGGGGGAGGGACTGAAGCTTTCTTT | CSVELGGGTEAFF
NA | TRBJ1-1 | TRBV18 | NA | TGTGCCAGCTCACCTACCCTAACCTCGGGTGACACTGAAGCTTTCTTT | CASSPTLTSGDTEAFF
TRBD1 | TRBJ1-1 | TRBV6-6 | NA | TGTGCCAGCAGTTACTCCGGGACAGCGAACACTGAAGCTTTCTTT | CASSYSGTANTEAFF
NA | TRBJ2-7 | TRBV5-4 | NA | TGTGCCAGCAGCCCAACAGGCCTCGCCTACGAGCAGTACTTC | CASSPTGLAYEQYF
TRBD2 | TRBJ2-1 | TRBV27 | NA | TGTGCCAGCAGTTGGGGGGGGACGGCTTACGAGCAGTTCTTC | CASSWGGTAYEQFF
NA | TRBJ2-2 | TRBV9 | NA | TGTGCCAGCAGCGTGGGGAGCACCGGGGAGCTGTTTTTT | CASSVGSTGELFF
NA | TRBJ2-7 | TRBV2 | NA | TGTGCCAGCAGAACTTCCTACGAGCAGTACTTC | CASRTSYEQYF
TRBD2 | TRBJ2-7 | TRBV9 | NA | TGTGCCAGCAGCGTAGCCCGGGGGGGTGGCGACGAGCAGTACTTC | CASSVARGGGDEQYF
NA | TRBJ1-2 | TRBV19 | NA | TGTGCCAGTATGGAGGGCTTATATGGCTACACCTTC | CASMEGLYGYTF